This section outlines one T cell receptor beta chain sequence together with its context. This sample is part of a study of control samples from healthy donors and cancer patients. The CDR3 length is 14 residues. Deletions cut 1 base from V and 7 bases from J, with 8 bases between. The V gene's germline CDR1 is LNHDA and CDR2 SQIVND (reference sequence). Some clones are missing from TCRdb's copy, which holds only in-frame ones; the method was immunoSEQ multiplex PCR. The repertoire consists of about 100,000 clones, with roughly nine tenths occurring once and the leading ten covering 18%. This sequence originates from a woman between 50 and 59 years old in good health. Source material: blood. The rearrangement links TRBV19 to TRBJ1-6; TRBD1 might be the D (6 bases). The CDR3 sequence: CASSIAGVNSPLHF. CDR3 sequence (DNA): TGTGCCAGTAGTATAGCAGGGGTCAATTCACCCCTCCACTTT. The whole variable domain, remainder taken from reference TRBV19 and TRBJ1-6, is DGGITQSPKYLFRKEGQNVTLSCEQNLNHDAMYWYRQDPGQGLRLIYYSQIVNDFQKGDIAEGYSVSREKKESFPLTVTSAQKNPTAFYLCASSIAGVNSPLHFGNGTRLTVT.